The 19 T cell receptor beta chains presented below share a single source sample, sequenced in a study of radiation and T cells in renal cell carcinoma. Repertoires were generated with immunoSEQ multiplex PCR, while TCRdb's copy carries only in-frame clones and drops some. This repertoire shows some 120,000 clones, approximately 82% found once; its top ten account for about 3%. The time point here: baseline pretreatment blood. Treatment indicated: 15 Gy SBRT to primary tumor, nephrectomy 4 weeks later. This material consisted of blood, taken from a patient whose treatment included radiotherapy and nephrectomy. Receptors were obtained from a woman aged 60-75 years with renal cell carcinoma.

This sequence joins TRBV13 and TRBJ1-1; weak D call: TRBD1 (6 bases). The germline CDR1 and CDR2 sequences are PRHDT and FYEKMQ (reference sequence). CDR3 length equals 16 residues. Trimming removed 5 bases from V and 5 bases from J, with 21 bases in between. In DNA form, the CDR3 reads TGTGCCAGCAGCCACCAGAGGGGGGGCGGGGAGACTGAAGCTTTCTTT. Amino acid sequence: CASSHQRGGGETEAFF.

This clone has more than one count but fewer than ten. This chain uses TRBV4-1 with TRBJ2-2; possibly TRBD2 for D (5 bases). V was clipped by 5 bases and J by 3 bases, with 13 bases between them. This CDR3 region has 15 residues. Germline lookup yields CDR1 MGHRA and CDR2 YSYEKL. The CDR3 protein is CASSASDYYTGELFF. CDR3 sequence (DNA): TGCGCCAGCAGCGCCTCCGACTACTACACCGGGGAGCTGTTTTTT.

V is TRBV9 and J is TRBJ1-1; D remains ambiguous. The CDR3 extends over 13 amino acids. The ends were cut back, 0 bases at V and 2 bases at J, with 5 bases in the middle. Germline V gene lookup returns CDR1 SGDLS and CDR2 YYNGEE. CDR3 loop: CASSVAFNTEAFF. The CDR3 coding sequence is TGTGCCAGCAGCGTAGCTTTTAACACTGAAGCTTTCTTT.

The chain uses TRBV4-1 and TRBJ1-2; D is uncertain. Per germline, CDR1 MGHRA and CDR2 YSYEKL. The CDR3 covers 15 residues. Trimming left V 2 bases short and J 8 bases short, with 18 bases between. The CDR3 coding sequence is TGCGCCAGCAGCCAACACACCAACGACGCGTCGGGCTACACCTTC. As protein: CASSQHTNDASGYTF.

Points on this clone: Other DNA sequences in the sample encode the same CDR3. The CDR3 DNA is TGTGCCAGCAGCCTGACAGGGGGCGATCAGCCCCAGCATTTT. Translation: CASSLTGGDQPQHF. This chain links TRBV5-5 with TRBJ1-5; 10 bases are shared with TRBD1. The CDR3 loop spans 14 amino acids. With V trimmed by 4 bases and J by 5 bases, 3 bases remained unmatched. Germline CDR1 and CDR2: SGHKS and YYEKEE (reference sequence).

The count of this clone is one. The chain is built from TRBV5-8 and TRBJ1-6; D remains unclear. V was pared by 2 bases and J by 0 bases, with 12 bases between. This CDR3 comprises 17 residues. The germline V gene encodes CDR1 SGHTS and CDR2 YDEGEE. The CDR3 reads CASSLVGESSYNSPLHF. DNA of the CDR3: TGTGCCAGCAGCTTAGTGGGCGAAAGCTCCTATAATTCACCCCTCCACTTT.

This chain uses TRBV4-1 with TRBJ1-1; no clear D gene. Deletions cut 2 bases from V and 0 bases from J, with 10 bases between. In germline, CDR1 is MGHRA, CDR2 YSYEKL. The CDR3 totals 15 residues. This CDR3 reads CASSQPVSLNTEAFF. CDR3 coding DNA: TGCGCCAGCAGCCAACCCGTATCTTTGAACACTGAAGCTTTCTTT.

This rearrangement joins TRBV9 to TRBJ2-2, with D perhaps being TRBD1 or TRBD2 (5 bases each). Trimming left V 0 bases short and J 6 bases short, with 9 bases between. CDR3 length: 14 amino acids. Germline-derived CDR1 and CDR2 are SGDLS and YYNGEE. The CDR3 bases are TGTGCCAGCAGCGTAGTCGGGGCTGCCGGGGAGCTGTTTTTT. Its protein product is CASSVVGAAGELFF.

V is TRBV25-1 and J is TRBJ1-2, with a weak D call TRBD1 (5 bases). This CDR3 has 13 amino acids. The germline V and J ends were trimmed by 5 bases and 5 bases, with 12 bases remaining between them. The germline CDR1 and CDR2 sequences are MGHDK and SYGVNS. In DNA form, the CDR3 reads TGTGCCAGCAGTATGCCGGGACGGTATGGCTACACCTTC. Protein product: CASSMPGRYGYTF.

This sequence joins TRBV2 and TRBJ1-4, with 9 bases that match TRBD1. Germline trimming cut 1 base from V and 4 bases from J; bases unmatched to any gene: 1. The CDR3 totals 15 residues. Germline V gene sequence: CDR1 SNHLY, CDR2 FYNNEI. Here the CDR3 reads CASSEGDRVNEKLFF. The CDR3 DNA reads as TGTGCCAGCAGTGAAGGGGACAGGGTTAATGAAAAACTGTTTTTT.

The V gene is TRBV7-6, the J gene TRBJ2-5; D is uncertain. V dropped 4 bases and J dropped 2 bases, with 11 bases sitting between them. The CDR3 is made up of 14 amino acids. The germline V gene encodes CDR1 SGHVS and CDR2 FNYEAQ. CDR3 DNA sequence: TGTGCCAGCAGCTCAGGATTTGAACAAGAGACCCAGTACTTC. Its translation: CASSSGFEQETQYF.

Notes on this clone: This specimen includes other DNA sequences encoding the same CDR3. The J gene is TRBJ1-2, the V gene TRBV18, with TRBD1 matching over 7 bases. The CDR3 runs to 13 residues. Looked up from germline, CDR1 is KGHSH and CDR2 is LQKENI. Trimming at V came to 4 bases and at J to 5 bases, leaving 4 bases not matched to a gene. CDR3 residues: CASSLGTAYGYTF. The DNA of the CDR3 is TGTGCCAGCTCACTTGGGACAGCATATGGCTACACCTTC.

This clone occurred a few times. The gene calls are TRBV2 and TRBJ1-1, with 7 nucleotides matching TRBD1. Germline CDR1 SNHLY, CDR2 FYNNEI. The CDR3 is 13 residues long. Germline trimming cut 6 bases from V and 5 bases from J; bases unmatched to any gene: 6. The CDR3 region is CASRPTGRTEAFF. CDR3 nucleotide sequence: TGTGCCAGCAGACCGACAGGGAGGACTGAAGCTTTCTTT.

CDR3 coding DNA: TGTGCCAGCAGCCCCATGACAGGGGGCGATACGGGAGAGCAGTACTTC. Its translation: CASSPMTGGDTGEQYF. V usage is TRBV14 and J usage is TRBJ2-7; 10 nucleotides line up with TRBD1. CDR3 size: 16 residues. CDR1 is SGHDN, CDR2 FVKESK, per germline. V was pared by 4 bases and J by 7 bases, with 13 bases of the junction left unmatched.

This clone was seen just once. The chain couples TRBV6-1 to TRBJ2-1; D may be TRBD1 (6 bases). This CDR3 spans 14 amino acids. CDR1 and CDR2 (germline): MNHNS, SASEGT. V lost 7 bases and J 8 bases, leaving 18 bases between the germline ends. CDR3 sequence (DNA): TGTGCCAGCATTCTGTCAGGGAACAGGGATGAGCAGTTCTTC. Its protein is CASILSGNRDEQFF.

V usage is TRBV5-4 and J usage is TRBJ2-3; D is tentatively TRBD1 or TRBD2 (5 bases each). V was pared by 5 bases and J by 1 base, with 11 bases between. This CDR3 is 14 amino acids long. Germline V gene data show CDR1 as SGHNT and CDR2 as YYREEE (reference sequence). The CDR3 protein is CASRGEGRTDTQYF. The CDR3 DNA follows: TGTGCCAGCAGGGGTGAGGGGCGCACAGATACGCAGTATTTT.

V gene TRBV5-6 combines with J gene TRBJ2-7, with D perhaps matching TRBD2 (5 bases). Looked up from germline, CDR1 is SGHDT and CDR2 is YYEEEE. Trimming shortened V by 0 bases and J by 6 bases, and 7 bases separated the two germline ends. This CDR3 comprises 12 residues. This CDR3 is CASSLVGVEQYF. The CDR3 bases are TGTGCCAGCAGCTTGGTCGGGGTCGAGCAGTACTTC.

The chain carries TRBV2 and TRBJ2-4, with D perhaps TRBD2 (5 bases). Germline CDR1 reads SNHLY; CDR2 reads FYNNEI. V was trimmed by 1 base and J by 7 bases, leaving 17 bases between them. The CDR3 runs to 16 residues. The CDR3 region is CASSEVLSGISNIQYF. CDR3 DNA: TGTGCCAGCAGTGAAGTCCTGTCGGGGATTTCTAACATTCAGTACTTC.

This clone showed up just a few times. The chain uses TRBV19 and TRBJ1-5; 9 bases are shared with TRBD1. Losses at the gene ends were 4 bases for V and 3 bases for J; bases not matched to a gene: 7. The CDR3 runs 16 residues. Per the germline V gene, CDR1 is LNHDA and CDR2 is SQIVND (reference sequence). The DNA of the CDR3 is TGTGCCAGTAGTAGCCCAGGACAGGGGCACAATCAGCCCCAGCATTTT. This sequence encodes CASSSPGQGHNQPQHF.